The 25 T cell receptor beta chains below were found in one sample sequenced in a study of cytomegalovirus exposure and HLA in healthy donors. The primer mix had 60 Vbeta and 13 Jbeta primers. The data were produced by immunoSEQ multiplex PCR, yet TCRdb's version contains in-frame clones alone and is incomplete. The sample records around 250,000 clones, approximately 80% being singletons. The material sequenced was PBMCs. These receptors all come from a woman aged 60 to 75 in good health and CMV-seropositive.

V and J are TRBV28 and TRBJ2-1; D may be TRBD2 (6 bases). Deletions cut 4 bases from V and 2 bases from J, with 12 bases between. Per the germline V gene, CDR1 is MDHEN and CDR2 is SYDVKM. The CDR3 length is 15 residues. The CDR3 loop reads CASSSIAAPYNEQFF. DNA of the CDR3: TGTGCCAGCAGTTCAATAGCGGCTCCCTACAATGAGCAGTTCTTC.

V gene TRBV2 combines with J gene TRBJ2-1; 9 nucleotides agree with TRBD2. V shed 5 bases, J shed 9 bases, and the junction held 20 bases outside the gene matches. This CDR3 contains 18 residues. Germline-derived CDR1 and CDR2 are SNHLY and FYNNEI. CDR3 in amino acids: CASSPVELAGSRVGEQFF. The DNA of the CDR3 is TGTGCCAGCAGTCCAGTTGAGCTAGCGGGATCAAGGGTTGGTGAGCAGTTCTTC.

J is TRBJ2-3 and V is TRBV5-1; TRBD2 might be the D (5 bases). The V gene lost 2 bases and the J gene lost 6 bases, with 7 bases spanning the gap. The CDR3 extends over 12 amino acids. The V gene's germline CDR1 is SGHRS and CDR2 YFSETQ. For the CDR3, the DNA is TGCGCCAGCAGCTTAACTAGGGATACGCAGTATTTT. This encodes CASSLTRDTQYF.

This clone was observed a single time. The junction shows a germline mismatch at one end, possibly a read error. This chain uses TRBV7-7 with TRBJ1-4; 7 nucleotides align to TRBD1. This CDR3 is built from 17 residues. The germline gives CDR1 SSHAT, CDR2 FNYEAQ (reference sequence). As DNA, the CDR3 is TGTGCTAGCAGCTTAGGGGTAGGAGGGGGCGGTAATGAAAAACTGTTTTTT. This gives the protein CASSLGVGGGGNEKLFF.

The rearrangement links TRBV6-1 to TRBJ1-5; a possible D gene is TRBD1 (6 bases). Germline V CDR1 and CDR2: MNHNS, SASEGT. This CDR3 contains 13 residues. V gave up 6 bases and J gave up 0 bases, with 6 bases separating them. The CDR3 nucleotides are TGTGCCAGCAGGGACAGTAGCAATCAGCCCCAGCATTTT. This gives the protein CASRDSSNQPQHF.

The chain is built from TRBV9 and TRBJ2-7; 15 nucleotides agree with TRBD2. The length of the CDR3 is 16 residues. V dropped 3 bases and J dropped 2; count of bases not matched to a gene: 3. Looked up from germline, CDR1 is SGDLS and CDR2 is YYNGEE. CDR3 DNA: TGTGCCAGCAGCGCGGGACTAGCGGGAGGCACCTACGAGCAGTACTTC. Amino acids: CASSAGLAGGTYEQYF.

The chain links TRBV19 to TRBJ2-1; possibly TRBD2 for D (7 bases). V was pared by 2 bases and J by 8 bases, with 13 bases between. This CDR3 spans 14 amino acids. Germline CDR1 and CDR2: LNHDA and SQIVND (reference sequence). CDR3: CASSIFWGGDEQFF. The DNA of the CDR3 is TGTGCCAGTAGTATATTCTGGGGGGGCGATGAGCAGTTCTTC.

This chain links TRBV27 with TRBJ2-5; 14 bases are shared with TRBD2. The J call may not be correct, given that the DNA end is closer to TRBJ2-7. The V gene's germline CDR1 is MNHEY and CDR2 SMNVEV (reference sequence). The CDR3 length is 17 residues. The CDR3 loop is CASKTSGRALNVYEQYF. The CDR3 nucleotides read TGTGCCAGCAAGACTAGCGGGAGGGCCCTGAACGTATACGAGCAGTACTTC.

The chain carries TRBV19 and TRBJ1-1, with D possibly being TRBD1 (6 bases). This CDR3 has 14 residues. Germline CDR1 and CDR2: LNHDA and SQIVND (reference sequence). V gave up 4 bases and J gave up 4 bases, with 13 bases separating them. The CDR3: CASSNRVLSTEAFF. CDR3 in DNA: TGTGCCAGTAGTAACAGGGTCCTCAGCACTGAAGCTTTCTTT.

CDR3 sequence: CASSGGSSIRISSYNEQFF. As DNA, the CDR3 is TGTGCCAGTAGTGGAGGGTCGTCGATCCGGATCAGCTCCTACAATGAGCAGTTCTTC. This sequence joins TRBV19 and TRBJ2-1, with D possibly TRBD2 on 6 matching bases. Germline CDR1 LNHDA, CDR2 SQIVND (reference sequence). This CDR3 is 19 amino acids long. With 5 bases removed from V and 0 bases from J, the gap between germline ends came to 23 bases.

The chain uses TRBV19 and TRBJ2-5; 7 bases agree with TRBD2. The CDR3 has 13 amino acids. The germline V gene encodes CDR1 LNHDA and CDR2 SQIVND (reference sequence). The junction had 10 bases not matched to a gene; V was cut back by 6 bases and J by 9 bases. CDR3 sequence reads: CASRLGTNSPQYF. The CDR3 coding sequence is TGTGCCAGTAGGCTAGGGACTAATTCACCCCAGTACTTC.

This sequence joins TRBV6-1 and TRBJ1-4; 10 nucleotides match TRBD1. The germline V gene encodes CDR1 MNHNS and CDR2 SASEGT. The CDR3 spans 16 residues. Trimming took 2 bases from V and 3 from J; bases not matched to a gene: 3. This CDR3 reads CASSERDRGSNEKLFF. CDR3 DNA sequence: TGTGCCAGCAGTGAACGGGACAGGGGCTCTAATGAAAAACTGTTTTTT.

The chain uses TRBV27 and TRBJ1-4, with TRBD1 matching over 9 bases. The CDR3 is made up of 15 amino acids. CDR1 is MNHEY and CDR2 is SMNVEV in the germline V gene (reference sequence). Losses at the gene ends were 5 bases for V and 10 bases for J; bases not matched to a gene: 11. CDR3 loop: CASSTRTGEYGKLFF. The CDR3 DNA reads TGTGCCAGCAGTACCCGGACAGGGGAGTATGGAAAACTGTTTTTT.

This clone was seen once. The chain uses TRBV27 and TRBJ2-7; 9 positions agree with TRBD2. The germline V gene has CDR1 MNHEY and CDR2 SMNVEV (reference sequence). V shed 6 bases and J 5 bases; nucleotides not matched to a gene: 5. The CDR3 is 13 amino acids. Written as DNA, the CDR3 is TGTGCCAGCAGGAGAGCGGGAGGCAACGAGCAGTACTTC. Translated: CASRRAGGNEQYF.

The V and J genes are TRBV30 and TRBJ2-1, with D uncertain. Germline V gene data show CDR1 as GTSNPN and CDR2 as SVGIG (reference sequence). With 0 bases removed from V and 4 bases from J, the gap between germline ends came to 7 bases. The CDR3 is 13 amino acids. CDR3 bases: TGTGCCTGGAGTGTAAACATTTACAATGAGCAGTTCTTC. Translating it yields CAWSVNIYNEQFF. Full variable domain (rest looked up from reference TRBV30 and TRBJ2-1): SQTIHQWPATLVQPVGSPLSLECTVEGTSNPNLYWYRQAAGRGLQLLFYSVGIGQISSEVPQNLSASRPQDRQFILSSKKLLLSDSGFYLCAWSVNIYNEQFFGPGTRLTVL.

The J gene is TRBJ2-7, the V gene TRBV27; 7 bases agree with TRBD2. The germline V gene has CDR1 MNHEY and CDR2 SMNVEV (reference sequence). The J segment lost 2 bases and the V segment lost 2 bases, leaving 6 bases of the junction unmatched. CDR3 length: 15 residues. DNA for the CDR3: TGTGCCAGCAGTTTAGCGGGGGTCGGACCCTACGAGCAGTACTTC. It translates to CASSLAGVGPYEQYF.

Written as DNA, the CDR3 is TGTGCCAGTCGGGGGGAAATCACCGGGGAGCTGTTTTTT. As protein: CASRGEITGELFF. The rearrangement uses TRBV2 and TRBJ2-2; TRBD2 matches 7 bases. Germline assignment: CDR1 SNHLY and CDR2 FYNNEI. Unmatched junction bases numbered 5, after V lost 9 bases and J lost 4 bases. The CDR3 covers 13 residues.

This clone was picked up one time. The chain joins TRBV9 to TRBJ1-1; TRBD1 aligns across 7 bases. The CDR3 consists of 13 residues. Germline trimming cut 4 bases from V and 9 bases from J; bases unmatched to any gene: 9. CDR1 is SGDLS and CDR2 is YYNGEE in the germline V gene. Written as DNA, the CDR3 is TGTGCCAGCAGCCCGTGGACAGGTTTGAAAGCTTTCTTT. Residues: CASSPWTGLKAFF. Filled out from reference TRBV9 and TRBJ1-1, the complete variable domain reads DSGVTQTPKHLITATGQRVTLRCSPRSGDLSVYWYQQSLDQGLQFLIQYYNGEERAKGNILERFSAQQFPDLHSELNLSSLELGDSALYFCASSPWTGLKAFFGQGTRLTVV.

About this clone: Additional DNA sequences in this sample encode the identical CDR3. This sequence joins TRBV7-2 and TRBJ2-7; 10 bases are a match to TRBD2. CDR3 length: 14 residues. CDR1 is SGHTA, CDR2 FQGNSA, per germline. After removal of 4 bases from V and 6 bases from J, the junction contained 6 bases not matched to a gene. The CDR3 coding sequence is TGTGCCAGCAGCTCGGAGCGGGAGGGCCCCGAGCAGTACTTC. This encodes CASSSEREGPEQYF.

V usage is TRBV7-9 and J usage is TRBJ1-1; D may be TRBD1 (5 bases). From germline, CDR1 is SEHNR and CDR2 FQNEAQ (reference sequence). There are 11 residues in the CDR3. V was cut by 5 bases and J by 8 bases, with 9 bases left in between. DNA for the CDR3: TGTGCCAGCAGCGCCGGGGGGGAAGCTTTCTTT. Translated: CASSAGGEAFF.

The genes are TRBV19 and TRBJ2-2; 8 bases fit TRBD1. The CDR3 contains 15 residues. Looked up from germline, CDR1 is LNHDA and CDR2 is SQIVND (reference sequence). V was clipped by 1 base and J by 7 bases; unmatched bases: 5. The CDR3 here is CASSIGTGRIGELFF. DNA of the CDR3: TGTGCCAGTAGTATAGGGACAGGGAGAATCGGGGAGCTGTTTTTT. Full variable domain (remainder filled in from reference TRBV19 and TRBJ2-2): DGGITQSPKYLFRKEGQNVTLSCEQNLNHDAMYWYRQDPGQGLRLIYYSQIVNDFQKGDIAEGYSVSREKKESFPLTVTSAQKNPTAFYLCASSIGTGRIGELFFGEGSRLTVL.

The V gene is TRBV21-1, the J gene TRBJ1-5; TRBD1 is taken as the D call from the table, unchecked against the DNA. TRBV21-1 is described as a pseudogene. This CDR3 has 13 amino acids. The CDR3 bases are TGTGCCAGTAAAACAGGGGCTCATCAGCCCCAGCATTTT. Its protein is CASKTGAHQPQHF.

The CDR3 bases are TGTGCCAGCAGCTTTTCAGGGGGCCTGGAGACCCAGTACTTC. It specifies CASSFSGGLETQYF. This chain joins TRBV5-4 and TRBJ2-5; 8 bases are a match to TRBD1. Germline V gene data show CDR1 as SGHNT and CDR2 as YYREEE (reference sequence). This CDR3 is built from 14 residues. The trim removed 2 bases at V and 5 bases at J, leaving 5 bases unmatched.

J is TRBJ2-1 and V is TRBV30, with TRBD2 matching over 9 bases. Germline V gene sequence: CDR1 GTSNPN, CDR2 SVGIG (reference sequence). J gave up 1 base and V 3 bases, and 1 base lay outside the gene matches. The CDR3 contains 14 residues. The CDR3 reads CAWRTSGSYNEQFF. In DNA, the CDR3 is TGTGCCTGGAGGACTAGCGGTTCCTACAATGAGCAGTTCTTC.

This chain uses TRBV6-1 with TRBJ2-5; 10 bases map to TRBD1. Trimming at V came to 6 bases and at J to 5 bases, leaving 9 bases not matched to a gene. The CDR3 length is 15 residues. Germline values: CDR1 MNHNS, CDR2 SASEGT. The CDR3 nucleotides read TGTGCCAGCAGAACTGGGACAGGGGAACTGGAGACCCAGTACTTC. The encoded protein is CASRTGTGELETQYF.